This T cell receptor (beta chain) was identified during a study of shared clonotypes between healthy human individuals. Clones were sequenced by immunoSEQ multiplex PCR, and TCRdb holds only the in-frame ones, with some missing. Altogether 600,000 to 750,000 clones are present, over 60% being singletons, with the ten largest covering under 2%. Concerning this clone itself: The antigen is unknown.

Findings and caveats of the study: Only blood underwent sampling, and tissue repertoires likely differ.

Material for sequencing was memory CD4+ T cells sorted from blood. As for subset: CD45RA-negative fraction. This clonotype originated in a woman aged 25 to 39 in good health.

The CDR3 nucleotides are TGTGCCAGCAGTCTCTCACCGGGCCGTGTGGGAAAACTGTTTTTT. Its translation: CASSLSPGRVGKLFF. The chain recombines TRBV6-5 with TRBJ1-4; D unresolved. Trimming took off 5 bases at V and 10 bases at J, with 20 bases between the two ends. This CDR3 has 15 residues. Looked up from germline, CDR1 is MNHEY and CDR2 is SVGAGI.